The table lists the clone carrying this T cell receptor (beta chain) with many counts. The antigen remains unidentified. From germline, CDR1 is SGHVS and CDR2 FNYEAQ. The CDR3 sequence is 14 residues long. Trimming shortened V by 4 bases and J by 1 base, and 8 bases separated the two germline ends. The entry originates in a study of Graves' ophthalmopathy and Graves' hyperthyroidism. Study-wide context: Untreated patients at initial diagnosis provided peripheral blood. Study conclusions and caveats: Ophthalmopathy versus stable hyperthyroidism: 13-signature model gave around 85% sensitivity, around 81% specificity. Among expanded thyroid clonotypes above 0.001 frequency, most also occurred in blood.

TCR beta CDR3 regions were amplified from RNA transcripts. A first-round RT-PCR used HTBI primers, followed by a second-round multiplex PCR. Via MiXCR, TCRdb re-called the multiplex PCR reads, giving one row per CDR3 protein. The repertoire holds over 650,000 distinct CDR3 sequences, with 35% to 45% as singletons. The origin of this receptor is an adult man with Graves' ophthalmopathy. Sequenced material: peripheral blood. J is TRBJ1-3 and V is TRBV7-6; a weak D match, TRBD1 (5 bases). In nucleotides, the CDR3 is TGTGCCAGCAGCTCGACAGCGTCTGGAAACACCATATATTTT. Amino acids: CASSSTASGNTIYF.